This is a list of T cell receptor beta chains from one sample in a study of blood T cell repertoires in COVID-19. The assay was immunoSEQ multiplex PCR, and TCRdb's table has in-frame clones only and misses some. Of around 77,000 clones listed, roughly 80% are singletons. Specimen: peripheral blood. All receptors come from a human donor in a cohort sampled during active COVID-19. Each CDR3 is given with its conserved first and last residue. D genes are given only for firm matches. Size tells how often a clone was seen (once, few, many) or the class of an expanded clone, and some rows leave it out.

CDR3 DNA	CDR3 protein	J gene	clone size	D gene	V gene
TGCGCCAGCAGCCTCATCAGGGGGCATGGCTACACCTTC	CASSLIRGHGYTF	TRBJ1-2	-	TRBD1	TRBV4-1
TGTGCCAGCAGCTTGTTACCAGGGGGCGCGAGGTCCAATCACGAGCAGTACTTC	CASSLLPGGARSNHEQYF	TRBJ2-7	-	TRBD1	TRBV5-5
TGTGCCAGCAGCTTCTCCGGGAGTCCCTACGAGCAGTACTTC	CASSFSGSPYEQYF	TRBJ2-7	once	-	TRBV11-2
TGCGCCAGCAGCCCCTCCCCCTCGGACAGGGGTTCACCCCTCCACTTT	CASSPSPSDRGSPLHF	TRBJ1-6	-	TRBD1	TRBV4-1
TGTGCCAGCAGCCAAGATGCACTAGCGGGGGGCCGTGAGCAGTTCTTC	CASSQDALAGGREQFF	TRBJ2-1	-	TRBD2	TRBV3-1/TRBV3-2
TGTGCCAGCAGCCAAGCCGCAGCCGCGGATTATGGCTACACCTTC	CASSQAAAADYGYTF	TRBJ1-2	-	-	TRBV4-2
TGTGCCAGCAGCGCCGGGATTTTGAACACTGAAGCTTTCTTT	CASSAGILNTEAFF	TRBJ1-1	-	-	TRBV11-2
TGTGCCAGCTCACCACGGACCCCCGGGACAGGGGTTTTGGCCGGGGAGCTGTTTTTT	CASSPRTPGTGVLAGELFF	TRBJ2-2	-	TRBD1	TRBV18
TGCGCCAGCAGCCAGGGACAGAGTCAGCCCCAGCATTTT	CASSQGQSQPQHF	TRBJ1-5	-	TRBD1	TRBV4-3
TGTGCCAGCAGCCCTAAGGGGGATCAGCCCCAGCATTTT	CASSPKGDQPQHF	TRBJ1-5	-	-	TRBV27
TGTGCCAGTAACGAGACAGGGGGCAAGAAGCAGTACTTC	CASNETGGKKQYF	TRBJ2-7	-	TRBD1	TRBV19
TGTGCCAGCAGGGATGCTAGCGGGGGCTTCTACGAGCAGTACTTC	CASRDASGGFYEQYF	TRBJ2-7	-	TRBD2	TRBV27
TGCGCCAGCAGCCAATTGGAGGCGAACACCGGGGAGCTGTTTTTT	CASSQLEANTGELFF	TRBJ2-2	-	-	TRBV4-1
TGTGCCAGCAGCTTTGCAGGGGCGCGGTACGAGCAGTACTTC	CASSFAGARYEQYF	TRBJ2-7	-	-	TRBV7-2
TGTGCCAGCAGTTTACGGGCAGGGGGCGGCGAGCAGTACTTC	CASSLRAGGGEQYF	TRBJ2-7	-	TRBD1	TRBV27
TGTGCCAGCAGCCAAGAGCGAGGGTACAATGAGCAGTTCTTC	CASSQERGYNEQFF	TRBJ2-1	-	-	TRBV3-1/TRBV3-2
TGCGCCAGCAGAACAGCTAGCGACTACGAGCAGTACTTC	CASRTASDYEQYF	TRBJ2-7	-	-	TRBV5-1